These 2 T cell receptor beta chains originate from one sample sequenced in a study of cytomegalovirus exposure and HLA in healthy donors. Using immunoSEQ multiplex PCR, the repertoire was profiled, and TCRdb retains in-frame clones only, with some absent. This sample has fewer than 200,000 clones; just under 90% occur once, and the top ten carry under 4.5%. Sequencing was carried out using PBMCs. The receptors were sampled from a man in his late teens or twenties in good health and CMV-seropositive.

V gene TRBV5-8 combines with J gene TRBJ2-7; 9 bases fit TRBD1. Unmatched junction bases numbered 12, after V lost 0 bases and J lost 5 bases. The CDR3 contains 17 residues. Germline values: CDR1 SGHTS, CDR2 YDEGEE. Here the CDR3 reads CASSLGGPGQGFHEQYF. DNA for the CDR3: TGTGCCAGCAGCTTGGGGGGGCCGGGACAGGGTTTCCACGAGCAGTACTTC.

This clone appeared a single time. The chain carries TRBV28 and TRBJ1-5; D might be TRBD1 (6 bases). V was shortened by 2 bases and J by 5 bases, with 13 bases between the two germline ends. Germline V gene data show CDR1 as MDHEN and CDR2 as SYDVKM. CDR3 length: 15 residues. The CDR3 loop reads CASSLVSRGYQPQHF. The CDR3 region has the DNA TGTGCCAGCAGTTTAGTATCCAGGGGTTATCAGCCCCAGCATTTT.